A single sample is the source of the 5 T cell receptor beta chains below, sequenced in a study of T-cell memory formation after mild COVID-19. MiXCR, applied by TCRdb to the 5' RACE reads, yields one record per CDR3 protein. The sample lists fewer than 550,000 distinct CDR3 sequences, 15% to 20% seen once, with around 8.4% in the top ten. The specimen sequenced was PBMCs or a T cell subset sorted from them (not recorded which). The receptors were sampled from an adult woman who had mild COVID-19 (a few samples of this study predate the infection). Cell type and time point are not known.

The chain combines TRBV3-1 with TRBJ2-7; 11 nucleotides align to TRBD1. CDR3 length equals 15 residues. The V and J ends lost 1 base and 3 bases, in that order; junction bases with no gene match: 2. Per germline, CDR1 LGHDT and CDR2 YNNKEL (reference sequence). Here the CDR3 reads CASSQVGTGGYEQYF. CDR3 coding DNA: TGTGCCAGCAGCCAAGTCGGGACAGGGGGCTACGAGCAGTACTTC.

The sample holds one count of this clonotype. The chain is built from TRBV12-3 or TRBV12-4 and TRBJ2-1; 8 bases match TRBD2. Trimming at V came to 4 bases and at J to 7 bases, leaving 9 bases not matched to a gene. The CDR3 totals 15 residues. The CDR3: CASSSPGTRENEQFF. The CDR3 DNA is TGTGCCAGCAGTTCCCCCGGGACTAGGGAGAATGAGCAGTTCTTC.

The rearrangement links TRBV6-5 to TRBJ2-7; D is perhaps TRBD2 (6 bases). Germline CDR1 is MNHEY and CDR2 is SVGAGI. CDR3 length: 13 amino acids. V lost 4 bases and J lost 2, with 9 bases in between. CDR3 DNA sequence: TGTGCCAGCAGTTCCCGACTAGCCTACGAGCAGTACTTC. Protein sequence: CASSSRLAYEQYF.

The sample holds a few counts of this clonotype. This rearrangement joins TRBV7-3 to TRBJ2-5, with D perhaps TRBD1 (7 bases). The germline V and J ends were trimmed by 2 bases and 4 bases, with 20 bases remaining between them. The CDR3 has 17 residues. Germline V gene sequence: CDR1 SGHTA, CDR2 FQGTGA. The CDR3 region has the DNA TGTGCCAGCAGCTTAGGGTCAGGGGGGAACAGGGGAGAGACCCAGTACTTC. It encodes CASSLGSGGNRGETQYF.

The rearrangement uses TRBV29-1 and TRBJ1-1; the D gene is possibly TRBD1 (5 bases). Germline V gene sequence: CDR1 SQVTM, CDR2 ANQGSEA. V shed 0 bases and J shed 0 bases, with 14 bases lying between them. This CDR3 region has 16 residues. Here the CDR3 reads CSVEEEQGWVNTEAFF. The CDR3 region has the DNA TGCAGCGTTGAAGAAGAGCAGGGTTGGGTGAACACTGAAGCTTTCTTT.